One sample yielded the 16 T cell receptor beta chains listed below, sequenced in a study of blood T cell repertoires in COVID-19. Profiled with immunoSEQ multiplex PCR; TCRdb holds only in-frame clones, not every one. The sample holds over 120,000 clones, more than 60% seen once. Sequencing used peripheral blood. These receptors all come from a woman aged 45-60 years with active or convalescent COVID-19.

The genes are TRBV11-2 and TRBJ1-2; a possible D gene is TRBD1 (5 bases). This CDR3 spans 13 amino acids. Germline V lookup: CDR1 SGHAT, CDR2 FQNNGV. V was pared by 1 base and J by 7 bases, with 10 bases between. The CDR3: CASSLGGVRGYTF. In DNA form, the CDR3 reads TGTGCCAGCAGCTTAGGGGGGGTGCGTGGCTACACCTTC.

A single count supports this clone. This chain uses TRBV3-1 (or the pseudogene TRBV3-2) with TRBJ2-7, with 9 bases fitting TRBD2. V gave up 2 bases and J gave up 4 bases; unmatched junction bases: 15. CDR1 is LGHDT, CDR2 YNNKEL, per germline (reference sequence). The length of the CDR3 is 18 residues. The CDR3 sequence is CASSQFPIQTSGPYEQYF. The DNA for the CDR3 is TGTGCCAGCAGCCAATTCCCAATTCAGACTAGCGGCCCGTACGAGCAGTACTTC.

V usage is TRBV3-1 (or the pseudogene TRBV3-2) and J usage is TRBJ2-1, with 13 bases lining up with TRBD2. Germline loops: CDR1 LGHDT, CDR2 YNNKEL (reference sequence). The CDR3 totals 17 residues. Losses at the gene ends were 3 bases for V and 4 bases for J; bases not matched to a gene: 6. Here the CDR3 reads CASSHIGTSGTYNEQFF. DNA for the CDR3: TGTGCCAGCAGCCACATCGGGACTAGCGGGACTTACAATGAGCAGTTCTTC.

V is TRBV5-4 and J is TRBJ2-2; weak D call: TRBD1 (5 bases). V was pared by 4 bases and J by 2 bases, with 12 bases between. The germline CDR1 and CDR2 sequences are SGHNT and YYREEE (reference sequence). There are 15 residues in the CDR3. The CDR3 sequence: CASSQDTHNTGELFF. In nucleotides, the CDR3 is TGTGCCAGCAGCCAGGACACCCACAACACCGGGGAGCTGTTTTTT.

The chain employs TRBV6-5 and TRBJ1-1, with TRBD1 identical over 9 bases. Germline CDR1 reads MNHEY; CDR2 reads SVGAGI. The trim removed 7 bases at V and 3 bases at J, leaving 3 bases unmatched. The CDR3 is 13 amino acids. The CDR3: CASNRDRDTEAFF. The CDR3, as DNA: TGTGCCAGCAACCGGGACAGGGACACTGAAGCTTTCTTT.

This clone was seen a single time. The V and J genes are TRBV18 and TRBJ1-1; the match to TRBD1 covers 10 bases. This CDR3 spans 18 amino acids. V gave up 2 bases and J gave up 4 bases; unmatched junction bases: 13. Germline V gene lookup returns CDR1 KGHSH and CDR2 LQKENI. The CDR3 bases are TGTGCCAGCTCACCAACTTCGACAGGGGGCGCGTGGGGCACTGAAGCTTTCTTT. It specifies CASSPTSTGGAWGTEAFF. Looking up the rest from reference TRBV18 and TRBJ1-1 gives the full variable domain: NAGVMQNPRHLVRRRGQEARLRCSPMKGHSHVYWYRQLPEEGLKFMVYLQKENIIDESGMPKERFSAEFPKEGPSILRIQQVVRGDSAAYFCASSPTSTGGAWGTEAFFGQGTRLTVV.

The chain joins TRBV6-4 to TRBJ2-1; 9 bases are a match to TRBD2. The CDR3 contains 16 residues. Germline V gene sequence: CDR1 MRHNA, CDR2 SNTAGT. V shed 2 bases and J 5 bases; nucleotides not matched to a gene: 7. The CDR3 sequence: CASSDDAGGPHNEQFF. The CDR3, as DNA: TGTGCCAGCAGTGACGACGCGGGGGGGCCCCACAATGAGCAGTTCTTC.

The chain combines TRBV7-9 with TRBJ2-3, with 11 bases lining up with TRBD2. V was pared by 4 bases and J by 12 bases, with 6 bases of the junction left unmatched. The length of the CDR3 is 13 residues. Germline V gene lookup returns CDR1 SEHNR and CDR2 FQNEAQ (reference sequence). The CDR3 reads CASSWPSGGYQYF. Here the CDR3 DNA reads TGTGCCAGCAGCTGGCCTAGCGGGGGGTATCAGTATTTT.

The rearrangement uses TRBV21-1 and TRBJ2-1; the D segment call TRBD2 is taken from the table without a DNA check. TRBV21-1 is noted as a pseudogene. The CDR3 is made up of 19 amino acids. DNA of the CDR3: TGTGCCAGCAGCAAAGGGGGTTGGGGGGGCCCTAGCTCCTACAATGAGCAGTTCTTC. It encodes CASSKGGWGGPSSYNEQFF.

V usage is TRBV19 and J usage is TRBJ1-5; 8 bases agree with TRBD1. This CDR3 is 18 amino acids long. Germline V CDR1 and CDR2: LNHDA, SQIVND (reference sequence). Trimming cost V 3 bases and J 1 base; bases outside gene matches: 11. The CDR3 DNA follows: TGTGCCAGTAGTATGGACAGGGAAGTGGGAATAAGCAATCAGCCCCAGCATTTT. It is translated as CASSMDREVGISNQPQHF.

CDR3 in amino acids: CASSRTGGGYTF. Here the CDR3 DNA reads TGTGCCAGCAGTCGGACAGGGGGTGGCTACACCTTC. The V gene is TRBV11-2, the J gene TRBJ1-2; 10 bases line up with TRBD1. V was clipped by 6 bases and J by 7 bases; unmatched bases: 2. The CDR3 is made up of 12 amino acids. The germline gives CDR1 SGHAT, CDR2 FQNNGV.

This chain links TRBV7-2 with TRBJ2-7; tentative D call: TRBD2 (5 bases). CDR3 length: 14 amino acids. Deletions cut 2 bases from V and 0 bases from J, with 8 bases between. CDR1 SGHTA and CDR2 FQGNSA come from the germline V gene. CDR3 bases: TGTGCCAGCAGCTTAATGGGAGTCTCCTACGAGCAGTACTTC. Protein sequence: CASSLMGVSYEQYF.

The chain uses TRBV29-1 and TRBJ2-1, with 10 bases aligning to TRBD2. The V segment lost 4 bases and the J segment 6 bases; nucleotides outside the gene matches: 9. The CDR3 runs to 15 residues. The germline CDR1 and CDR2 sequences are SQVTM and ANQGSEA. CDR3 protein: CSVGSLAGVGNEQFF. CDR3 nucleotide sequence: TGCAGCGTTGGGTCTCTAGCGGGGGTTGGCAATGAGCAGTTCTTC.

The chain has TRBV23-1 and TRBJ2-1; a weak D match, TRBD2 (5 bases). TRBV23-1 is labeled an ORF, and its function is uncertain. The CDR3 sequence is 14 residues long. V was trimmed by 4 bases and J by 9 bases, leaving 16 bases between them. The CDR3 protein is CASSPNLRVVEQFF. The CDR3, as DNA: TGCGCCAGCAGTCCTAACCTGAGGGTTGTTGAGCAGTTCTTC.

This clone was seen ten or more times. This chain links TRBV7-2 with TRBJ2-3; 8 nucleotides line up with TRBD2. The CDR3 length is 17 residues. From germline, CDR1 is SGHTA and CDR2 FQGNSA. The J segment lost 1 base and the V segment lost 1 base, leaving 7 bases of the junction unmatched. CDR3 protein: CASSLVVVTSGTDTQYF. In DNA, the CDR3 is TGTGCCAGCAGCTTAGTAGTAGTGACTAGCGGCACAGATACGCAGTATTTT.

The CDR3 spells CASSTNLYSSGRAPRPDTQYF. In DNA, the CDR3 is TGTGCCAGCAGCACGAACCTATATTCTAGCGGGAGGGCCCCCCGGCCAGATACGCAGTATTTT. The chain joins TRBV7-9 to TRBJ2-3; 12 bases fit TRBD2. The ends lost 5 bases at V and 4 bases at J; junction bases unmatched: 22. The CDR3 length is 21 residues. Germline V gene sequence: CDR1 SEHNR, CDR2 FQNEAQ (reference sequence).